This T cell receptor beta chain was recorded in a study of T cells in localized non-small cell lung cancer. Study conclusions and caveats: Adjacent uninvolved lung tissue had the highest T cell clonality, exceeding tumor.

The germline CDR1 and CDR2 sequences are LNHDA and SQIVND (reference sequence). This CDR3 is built from 14 residues. V lost 9 bases and J 2 bases, leaving 13 bases between the germline ends. Here immunoSEQ multiplex PCR was the method, and the copy in TCRdb shows in-frame clones only, minus some. The sample includes about 60,000 clones, around 90% of them seen just once. Note on this clone: The antigen remains unidentified.

The sample was peripheral blood, taken before any cancer treatment. The TCR sequence derives from a woman aged 35-75 years with stage I lung adenocarcinoma. V and J are TRBV19 and TRBJ1-4; D gene uncertain. The CDR3 sequence: CASRPTVTNEKLFF. In DNA form, the CDR3 reads TGTGCCAGCCGCCCCACGGTTACTAATGAAAAACTGTTTTTT. Drawing the rest from reference TRBV19 and TRBJ1-4, the complete variable domain is DGGITQSPKYLFRKEGQNVTLSCEQNLNHDAMYWYRQDPGQGLRLIYYSQIVNDFQKGDIAEGYSVSREKKESFPLTVTSAQKNPTAFYLCASRPTVTNEKLFFGSGTQLSVL.